This TCR beta chain emerged from a study of blood T cell repertoires in COVID-19. Across the whole study: COVID-19 samples, acute and convalescent, were from the United States, Italy and Spain. From T cells, B-cell-depleted T cells, or PBMCs came the material, which was cDNA or gDNA.

The V end was cut by 2 bases, the J end by 10 bases, with 14 bases between. This CDR3 is 13 amino acids long. CDR1 and CDR2 from the germline V gene are LGHNA and YSLEER. Assay: immunoSEQ multiplex PCR; the TCRdb copy retains only in-frame clones and omits some. This sample carries 120,000 or so clones, about four fifths of them seen once, and the ten largest clones take approximately 16%. The TCR sequence derives from a woman in her sixties with acute or convalescent COVID-19. The sample taken for sequencing was peripheral blood. This sequence joins TRBV4-3 and TRBJ1-1; possibly TRBD1 for D (6 bases). CDR3 amino acids: CASSQRSDSLAFF. The CDR3, as DNA: TGCGCCAGCAGCCAACGGTCGGACAGTCTAGCTTTCTTT.